The rows below give T cell receptor beta chains drawn from one sample of a study of somatic mutations in cytotoxic T cells in rheumatoid arthritis. TCRdb keeps only in-frame clones here, not all; method: immunoSEQ multiplex PCR. Of approximately 14,000 clones in the sample, approximately 84% were seen once. Input material: CD8+ T cells sorted from blood. These receptors all come from an adult with rheumatoid arthritis. Each CDR3 is given with its conserved first and last residue. Each record gives: clone size, V gene, D gene, J gene, CDR3 DNA, CDR3 protein. D genes are given only for firm matches. Size is omitted from some rows. Given values are once, few, many or a class for expanded clones.

-,TRBV19,-,TRBJ1-2,TGTGCCAGTAGTAACGCCCCCATACCCGACTATGGCTACACCTTC,CASSNAPIPDYGYTF
-,TRBV7-9,-,TRBJ1-2,TGTGCCAGCAGCGCAGGGACTTCGCTTAACTATGGCTACACCTTC,CASSAGTSLNYGYTF
-,TRBV28,-,TRBJ2-2,TGTGCCAGCAGTTTAAGGGGGGACACCGGGGAGCTGTTTTTT,CASSLRGDTGELFF
few,TRBV7-9,TRBD1,TRBJ2-5,TGTGCCAGCAGCAAGAGTGACAGGGAAGAGACCCAGTACTTC,CASSKSDREETQYF
-,TRBV10-3,TRBD2,TRBJ2-7,TGTGCCATCAGTGAATCTGGCGGGAGCTCCTACGAGCAGTACTTC,CAISESGGSSYEQYF
-,TRBV5-4,-,TRBJ1-2,TGTGCCAGCAGCTCCCGTCTAAGCTACACCTTC,CASSSRLSYTF
-,TRBV5-1,TRBD1,TRBJ2-5,TGCGCCAGCAGCTTGGAAGGGACAGCACAAGAGACCCAGTACTTC,CASSLEGTAQETQYF
-,TRBV4-1,TRBD1,TRBJ2-7,TGCGCCAGCAGCCCCCGGGACAGATCCTCCTACGAGCAGTACTTC,CASSPRDRSSYEQYF
-,TRBV28,TRBD2,TRBJ2-7,TGTGCCAGCAGCAAAGGACTAGCGGGGTACGAGCAGTACTTC,CASSKGLAGYEQYF
-,TRBV12-5,-,TRBJ1-1,TGTGCTAGTGGTTCCGTCGGCGGGGCGAACACTGAAGCTTTCTTT,CASGSVGGANTEAFF
-,TRBV6-1,TRBD1,TRBJ2-5,TGTGCCAGCAGGGACAGGGGGCTGGTCTGGGAGACCCAGTACTTC,CASRDRGLVWETQYF
-,TRBV2,-,TRBJ2-7,TGTGCCAGCAGTGGGGGACAAGTCCACTCCTACGAGCAGTACTTC,CASSGGQVHSYEQYF
-,TRBV23-1,-,TRBJ2-3,TGCGCCACTTCCTTACGCGGGCGGGCAGGGGGCACAGATACGCAGTATTTT,CATSLRGRAGGTDTQYF
-,TRBV27,TRBD2,TRBJ2-1,TGTGCCAGCAGTTCCAAGTCGGCGGGGGGACCTCATGAGCAGTTCTTC,CASSSKSAGGPHEQFF
-,TRBV19,-,TRBJ2-4,TGTGCCAGTAGGGGGACCCAGGGGCACCCGGACTTAGCCAAAAACATTCAGTACTTC,CASRGTQGHPDLAKNIQYF
-,TRBV11-2,TRBD2,TRBJ2-1,TGTGCCAGCAGTTTGACTAGCGACCACAATGAGCAGTTCTTC,CASSLTSDHNEQFF
few,TRBV4-1,TRBD2,TRBJ2-7,TGCGCCAGCAGCCAAGACAGGACTAGCGGCAACGAGCAGTACTTC,CASSQDRTSGNEQYF
few,TRBV11-2,TRBD1,TRBJ1-1,TGTGCCAGCGCCAGGGGGGGGACGGGGAACACTGAAGCTTTCTTT,CASARGGTGNTEAFF
-,TRBV4-1,-,TRBJ1-2,TGCGCCAGCAGCCAGGACTTAAAGGGCCTATTCTATGGCTACACCTTC,CASSQDLKGLFYGYTF
-,TRBV9,-,TRBJ2-2,TGTGCCAGCAGCCCCTGGGCCGGGGAGCTGTTTTTT,CASSPWAGELFF
-,TRBV9,-,TRBJ2-7,TGTGCCAGCAGCCCTCGGACAGACGAGCAGTACTTC,CASSPRTDEQYF
-,TRBV15,-,TRBJ1-1,TGTGCCACCAGCAGAGAAATGAACACTGAAGCTTTCTTT,CATSREMNTEAFF
-,TRBV7-7,-,TRBJ1-4,TGTGCCAGCAGCTTAGAGGAGGGCGACGAAAAACTGTTTTTT,CASSLEEGDEKLFF
-,TRBV28,TRBD2,TRBJ2-7,TGTGCCAGCAGTTTAAGTACGAGCGGGAGGGGCGAGCAGTACTTC,CASSLSTSGRGEQYF
-,TRBV19,-,TRBJ1-1,TGTGCCAGTATGCGGGACACGTTAATGAACACTGAAGCTTTCTTT,CASMRDTLMNTEAFF
-,TRBV7-9,TRBD1,TRBJ1-1,TGTGCCAGCAGCGTCTTAATAACAGGGGGCTTGGGAACTGAAGCTTTCTTT,CASSVLITGGLGTEAFF
-,TRBV5-6,-,TRBJ1-3,TGTGCCAGCAGCTCGCTAGGAAACACCATATATTTT,CASSSLGNTIYF
few,TRBV11-2,TRBD2,TRBJ2-2,TGTGCCAGCAGCTTAGGAGTAGCGGGAGTGAACACCGGGGAGCTGTTTTTT,CASSLGVAGVNTGELFF
-,TRBV7-9,-,TRBJ1-2,TGTGCCAGCAGCCCCCGGGAGCCCGGAGGCCGAAACTATGGCTACACCTTC,CASSPREPGGRNYGYTF
-,TRBV9,-,TRBJ2-2,TGTGCCAGCAGCGTCGAAGGTACGAACACCGGGGAGCTGTTTTTT,CASSVEGTNTGELFF
-,TRBV11-3,TRBD1,TRBJ2-6,TGTGCCAGCAGCCTCACAGGGGCTGGGGCCAACGTCCTGACTTTC,CASSLTGAGANVLTF
few,TRBV20-1,TRBD2,TRBJ2-1,TGCAGTGCTAGCCTGATAGCGGGGTTCTTC,CSASLIAGFF
-,TRBV6-4,TRBD1,TRBJ2-7,TGTGCCAGCCCGGCACCCTCGGGACAGGCCTACGAGCAGTACTTC,CASPAPSGQAYEQYF
-,TRBV9,-,TRBJ1-5,TGTGCCAGCAGCCCCAGCAGGGATAATCAGCCCCAGCATTTT,CASSPSRDNQPQHF
-,TRBV29-1,-,TRBJ2-2,TGCAGCGTTGTGGGTTCGGGCACCGGGGAGCTGTTTTTT,CSVVGSGTGELFF
-,TRBV30,-,TRBJ1-1,TGTGCCTTCAGGGGTGGCACTGAAGCTTTCTTT,CAFRGGTEAFF
-,TRBV4-1,-,TRBJ1-5,TGCGCCAGCAGCCAAGGTCAGGCCCAGCATTTT,CASSQGQAQHF